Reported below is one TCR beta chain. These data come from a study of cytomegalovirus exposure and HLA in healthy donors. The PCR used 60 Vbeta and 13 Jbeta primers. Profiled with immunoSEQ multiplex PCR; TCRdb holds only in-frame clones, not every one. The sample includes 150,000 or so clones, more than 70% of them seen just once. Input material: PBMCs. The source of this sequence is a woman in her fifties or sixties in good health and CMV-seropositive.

This CDR3 reads CASSLVPGGDYGYTF. As DNA, the CDR3 is TGTGCCAGCAGCTTGGTTCCAGGGGGCGACTATGGCTACACCTTC. The chain carries TRBV5-6 and TRBJ1-2; TRBD1 matches 8 bases. Germline CDR1 is SGHDT and CDR2 is YYEEEE. This CDR3 region has 15 residues. With 0 bases clipped from V and 3 bases from J, the junction kept 4 bases outside the gene matches.